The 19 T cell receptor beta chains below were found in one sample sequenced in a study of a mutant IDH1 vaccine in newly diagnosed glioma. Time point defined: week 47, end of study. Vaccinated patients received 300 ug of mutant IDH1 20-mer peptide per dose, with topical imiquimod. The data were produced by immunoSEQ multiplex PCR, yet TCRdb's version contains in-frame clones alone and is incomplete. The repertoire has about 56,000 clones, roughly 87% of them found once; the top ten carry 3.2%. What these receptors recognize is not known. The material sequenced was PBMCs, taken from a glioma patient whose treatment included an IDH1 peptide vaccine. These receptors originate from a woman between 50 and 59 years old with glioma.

CDR3 sequence: CASRTGTGNYEQYF. CDR3 nucleotides: TGTGCCAGCAGGACAGGGACAGGGAACTACGAGCAGTACTTC. The rearrangement uses TRBV2 and TRBJ2-7; 9 bases line up with TRBD1. Germline-derived CDR1 and CDR2 are SNHLY and FYNNEI. The CDR3 covers 14 residues. Trimming at V came to 6 bases and at J to 3 bases, leaving 6 bases not matched to a gene.

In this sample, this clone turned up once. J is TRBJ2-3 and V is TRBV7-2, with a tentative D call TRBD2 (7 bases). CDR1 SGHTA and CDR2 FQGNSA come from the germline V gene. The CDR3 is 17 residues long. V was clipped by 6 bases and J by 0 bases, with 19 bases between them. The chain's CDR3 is CASSFRPGGTSTDTQYF. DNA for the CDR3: TGTGCCAGCAGTTTTCGTCCCGGGGGGACAAGCACAGATACGCAGTATTTT.

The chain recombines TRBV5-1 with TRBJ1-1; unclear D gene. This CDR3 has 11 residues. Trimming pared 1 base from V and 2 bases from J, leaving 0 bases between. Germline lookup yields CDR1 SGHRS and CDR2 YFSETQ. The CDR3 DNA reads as TGCGCCAGCAGCTTGAACACTGAAGCTTTCTTT. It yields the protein CASSLNTEAFF.

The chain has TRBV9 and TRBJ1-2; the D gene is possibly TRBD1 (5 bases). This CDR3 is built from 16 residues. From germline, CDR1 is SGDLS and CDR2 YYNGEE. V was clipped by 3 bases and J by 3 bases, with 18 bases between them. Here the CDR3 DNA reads TGTGCCAGCAGCGCCACGATTGGGACCGTGGACTATGGCTACACCTTC. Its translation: CASSATIGTVDYGYTF.

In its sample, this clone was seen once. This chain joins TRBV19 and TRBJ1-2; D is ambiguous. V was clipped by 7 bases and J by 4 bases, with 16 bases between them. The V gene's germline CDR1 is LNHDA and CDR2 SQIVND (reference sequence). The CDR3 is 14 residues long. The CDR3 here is CASTESPAGYGYTF. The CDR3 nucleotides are TGTGCCAGTACCGAATCCCCGGCGGGCTATGGCTACACCTTC.

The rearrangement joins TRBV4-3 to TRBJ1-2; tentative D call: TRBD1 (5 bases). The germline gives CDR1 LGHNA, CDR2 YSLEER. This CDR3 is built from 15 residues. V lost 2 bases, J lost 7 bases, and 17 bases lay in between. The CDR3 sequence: CASSQSVGEPSGYTF. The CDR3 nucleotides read TGCGCCAGCAGCCAATCGGTAGGGGAACCGTCTGGCTACACCTTC.

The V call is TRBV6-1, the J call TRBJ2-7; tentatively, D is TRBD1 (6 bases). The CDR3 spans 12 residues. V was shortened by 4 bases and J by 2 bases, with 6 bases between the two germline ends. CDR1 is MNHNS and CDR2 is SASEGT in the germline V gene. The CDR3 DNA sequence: TGTGCCAGCAGTGGGACAGCCTACGAGCAGTACTTC. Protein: CASSGTAYEQYF.

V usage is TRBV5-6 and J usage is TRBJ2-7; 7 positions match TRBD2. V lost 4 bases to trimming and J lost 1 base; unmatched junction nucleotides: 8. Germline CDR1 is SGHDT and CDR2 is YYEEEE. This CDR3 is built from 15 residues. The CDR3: CASSTLAGDSYEQYF. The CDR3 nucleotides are TGTGCCAGCAGCACGTTAGCGGGCGATTCCTACGAGCAGTACTTC. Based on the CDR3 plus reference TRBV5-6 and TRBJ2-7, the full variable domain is DAGVTQSPTHLIKTRGQQVTLRCSPKSGHDTVSWYQQALGQGPQFIFQYYEEEERQRGNFPDRFSGHQFPNYSSELNVNALLLGDSALYLCASSTLAGDSYEQYFGPGTRLTVT.

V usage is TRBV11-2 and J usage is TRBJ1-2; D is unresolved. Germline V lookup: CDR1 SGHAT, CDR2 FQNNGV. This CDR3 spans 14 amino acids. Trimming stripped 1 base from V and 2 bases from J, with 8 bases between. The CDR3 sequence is CASSLVLGNYGYTF. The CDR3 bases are TGTGCCAGCAGCTTAGTTCTGGGGAACTATGGCTACACCTTC.

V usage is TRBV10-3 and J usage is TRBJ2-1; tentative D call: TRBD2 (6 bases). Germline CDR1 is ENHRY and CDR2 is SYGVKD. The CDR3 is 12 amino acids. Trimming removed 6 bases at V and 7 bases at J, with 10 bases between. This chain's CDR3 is CAIRGLSNEQFF. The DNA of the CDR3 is TGTGCCATCAGAGGACTATCAAATGAGCAGTTCTTC.

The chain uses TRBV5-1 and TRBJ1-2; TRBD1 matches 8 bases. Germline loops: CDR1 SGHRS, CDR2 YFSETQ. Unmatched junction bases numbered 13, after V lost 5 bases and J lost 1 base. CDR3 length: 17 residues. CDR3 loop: CASRTLDRQGSNYGYTF. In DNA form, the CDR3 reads TGCGCCAGCAGGACACTGGACAGACAGGGGAGTAACTATGGCTACACCTTC.

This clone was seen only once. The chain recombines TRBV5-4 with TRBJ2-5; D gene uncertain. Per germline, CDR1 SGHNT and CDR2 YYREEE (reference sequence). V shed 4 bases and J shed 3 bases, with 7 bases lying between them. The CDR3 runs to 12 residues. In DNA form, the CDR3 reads TGTGCCAGCAGCCCCACGGAAGAGACCCAGTACTTC. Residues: CASSPTEETQYF.

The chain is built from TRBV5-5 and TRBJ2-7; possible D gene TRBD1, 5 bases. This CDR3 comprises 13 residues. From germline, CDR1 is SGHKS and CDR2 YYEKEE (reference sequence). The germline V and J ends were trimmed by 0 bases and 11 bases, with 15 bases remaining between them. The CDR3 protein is CASSLDPIRAKYF. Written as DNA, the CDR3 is TGTGCCAGCAGCTTGGATCCAATCAGGGCGAAGTACTTC.

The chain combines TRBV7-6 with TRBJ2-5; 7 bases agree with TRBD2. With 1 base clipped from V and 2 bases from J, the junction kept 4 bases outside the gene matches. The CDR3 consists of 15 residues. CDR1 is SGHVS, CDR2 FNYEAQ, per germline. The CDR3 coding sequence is TGTGCCAGCAGCTTAGAGGGAGGGATTCAAGAGACCCAGTACTTC. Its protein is CASSLEGGIQETQYF.

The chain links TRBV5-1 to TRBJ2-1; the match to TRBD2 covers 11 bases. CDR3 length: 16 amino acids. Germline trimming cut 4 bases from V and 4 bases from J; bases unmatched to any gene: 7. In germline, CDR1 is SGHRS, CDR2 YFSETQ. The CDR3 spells CASSRYSGGDYNEQFF. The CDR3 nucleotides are TGCGCCAGCAGCCGCTATAGCGGGGGGGATTACAATGAGCAGTTCTTC.

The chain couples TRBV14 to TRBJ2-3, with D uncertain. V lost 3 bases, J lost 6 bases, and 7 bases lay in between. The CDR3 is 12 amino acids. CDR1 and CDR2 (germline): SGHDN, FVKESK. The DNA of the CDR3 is TGTGCCAGCAGCCACCATACGGATACGCAGTATTTT. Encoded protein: CASSHHTDTQYF.

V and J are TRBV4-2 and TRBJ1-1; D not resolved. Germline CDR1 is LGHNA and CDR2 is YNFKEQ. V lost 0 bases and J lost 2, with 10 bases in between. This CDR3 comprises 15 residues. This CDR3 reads CASSQDGGVNTEAFF. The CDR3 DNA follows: TGTGCCAGCAGCCAAGATGGTGGGGTAAACACTGAAGCTTTCTTT.

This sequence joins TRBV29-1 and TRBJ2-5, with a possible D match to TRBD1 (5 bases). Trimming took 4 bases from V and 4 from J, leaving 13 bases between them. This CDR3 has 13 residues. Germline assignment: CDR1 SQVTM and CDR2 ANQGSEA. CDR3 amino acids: CSVVGPQGETQYF. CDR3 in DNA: TGCAGCGTTGTTGGTCCCCAGGGAGAGACCCAGTACTTC.

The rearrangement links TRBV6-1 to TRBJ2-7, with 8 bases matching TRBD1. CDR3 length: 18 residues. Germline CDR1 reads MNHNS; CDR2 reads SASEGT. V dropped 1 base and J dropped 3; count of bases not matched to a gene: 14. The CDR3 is CASSEGAVLRTGFYEQYF. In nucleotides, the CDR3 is TGTGCCAGCAGTGAAGGAGCGGTGTTGAGGACAGGGTTCTACGAGCAGTACTTC.